This TCR beta chain was found in a study of blood T cell repertoires in COVID-19. Study details: PBMCs, B-cell-depleted T cells, or T cells provided the cDNA or gDNA that made up the material.

Repertoires were generated with immunoSEQ multiplex PCR, while TCRdb's copy carries only in-frame clones and drops some. The sample carries roughly 220,000 clones, 80% to 90% recorded once. V trimming: 7 bases; J trimming: 3 bases; junction bases outside the gene matches: 10. The CDR3 is 15 amino acids. Germline lookup yields CDR1 SNHLY and CDR2 FYNNEI. J is TRBJ1-1 and V is TRBV2; 8 positions agree with TRBD1. Material for sequencing was peripheral blood. The TCR was taken from a woman aged 55-75 years who had recovered from COVID-19. The chain's CDR3 is CASTKIQGGDTEAFF. The CDR3 region has the DNA TGTGCCAGCACCAAGATACAGGGGGGTGACACTGAAGCTTTCTTT.